This record looks at one T cell receptor beta chain sequence and its context. Germline CDR1 reads MGHRA; CDR2 reads YSYEKL. V was shortened by 5 bases and J by 4 bases, with 11 bases between the two germline ends. This CDR3 is 13 amino acids long. The entry originates in a study of blood T cell repertoires in COVID-19. Overall study: Sites in the United States, Italy and Spain provided acute and convalescent COVID-19 samples. T cells, B-cell-depleted T cells, or PBMCs supplied cDNA or gDNA.

Original analysis: Amplification with reference gene primers provided the estimates of nucleated cell counts. The repertoire was sequenced with immunoSEQ multiplex PCR; TCRdb's copy has only in-frame clones and lacks some. The V and J calls and clone size are taken from that table; D and trimming were inferred from the DNA. The table lists under 250,000 clones, roughly 89% of them singletons, with 1.5% in the top ten. The sequence derives from a woman between 35 and 50 years old who had recovered from COVID-19. The specimen sequenced was peripheral blood. The chain combines TRBV4-1 with TRBJ1-1, with D unresolved. CDR3 sequence: CASSSLVGTEAFF. The CDR3 DNA reads TGCGCCAGCAGCTCCTTGGTCGGCACTGAAGCTTTCTTT.